This is a list of T cell receptor beta chains from one sample in a study of brain T cells in children with intractable seizures. The assay was immunoSEQ multiplex PCR, and TCRdb's table has in-frame clones only and misses some. The sample contains about 340,000 clones, more than 85% of which appear only once. The sequencing here drew on peripheral blood, taken 5 to 6 months after surgery. The receptors derive from a boy less than two years old with tuberous sclerosis and intractable seizures. Both conserved end residues are part of each CDR3. The D gene is left open where the match is weak. The listing skips clone size in some rows; elsewhere it reads once, few, many or a size class.

cdr3_nt,cdr3_aa,j_call,clone_size,v_call,d_call
TGTGCCAGCAGTTCGGACAGGGTTTATGGCTACACCTTC,CASSSDRVYGYTF,TRBJ1-2,-,TRBV6-5,TRBD1
TGTGCCAGCTCACTAATAGGACAGCCGGTCTACGAGCAGTACTTC,CASSLIGQPVYEQYF,TRBJ2-7,-,TRBV18,-
TGTGCCAGCAGTTTAGAGAACGGAAACACCATATATTTT,CASSLENGNTIYF,TRBJ1-3,-,TRBV28,-
TGTGCCAGCAGCCCAGGGACCCCGGCAACTAATGAAAAACTGTTTTTT,CASSPGTPATNEKLFF,TRBJ1-4,-,TRBV5-4,-
TGTGCCAGCAGCGTTTCAGGGGCAAGCACTGAAGCTTTCTTT,CASSVSGASTEAFF,TRBJ1-1,-,TRBV9,-
TGTGCCAGCAGCCTCCTTTGGTACTATGGCTACACCTTC,CASSLLWYYGYTF,TRBJ1-2,few,TRBV4-2,-
TGTGCCAGCAGCCCCACTAGCGCAGGAACCTACGAGCAGTACTTC,CASSPTSAGTYEQYF,TRBJ2-7,-,TRBV27,TRBD2
TGTGCCAGCAGCTCCACCCAGGGGATGGGAGATACGCAGTATTTT,CASSSTQGMGDTQYF,TRBJ2-3,-,TRBV7-9,-
TGTGCCAGCAGAAAGACCGATAGCACAGATACGCAGTATTTT,CASRKTDSTDTQYF,TRBJ2-3,-,TRBV11-2,-
TGTGCCAGCGGGACATTAGGCAATTCACCCCTCCACTTT,CASGTLGNSPLHF,TRBJ1-6,-,TRBV27,-
TGTGCCTGGGGACAGGGGGCGAGTGAAGCTTTCTTT,CAWGQGASEAFF,TRBJ1-1,-,TRBV30,TRBD1
TGTGCCAGCAGCTTAGCGGGGGGCAGTGGAGATACGCAGTATTTT,CASSLAGGSGDTQYF,TRBJ2-3,-,TRBV7-3,TRBD2
TGTGCCAGCAGTGAAAGTTGGGGAGCGGCTGAAAAACTGTTTTTT,CASSESWGAAEKLFF,TRBJ1-4,-,TRBV25-1,-
TGTGCCAGCTCACTGGGACAGAACACTGAAGCTTTCTTT,CASSLGQNTEAFF,TRBJ1-1,-,TRBV18,-
TGCGCCAGCAGCTTGGTACTAGCGGAAGAGCAGTACTTC,CASSLVLAEEQYF,TRBJ2-7,-,TRBV5-1,TRBD2
TGTGCCTGGAGGCGTAGCGGGCCCCTCCACTTT,CAWRRSGPLHF,TRBJ1-6,-,TRBV30,-
TGTGCCAGCAGCTTGGCCGGGCAGGGAGTGCGGGAGACCCAGTACTTC,CASSLAGQGVRETQYF,TRBJ2-5,-,TRBV5-6,-
TGCGCCAGCAGACCGGACAGGTCCGACTATGGCTACACCTTC,CASRPDRSDYGYTF,TRBJ1-2,-,TRBV23-1,TRBD1
TGTGCCAGTAGTATACAGGGATGGGGCTATGGCTACACCTTC,CASSIQGWGYGYTF,TRBJ1-2,once,TRBV19,-
TGTGCCAGCAGCCAAGACGGGGGGCTTGGTCAGCCCCAGCATTTT,CASSQDGGLGQPQHF,TRBJ1-5,once,TRBV3-1/TRBV3-2,-
TGTGCCAGCAGCGTACGGGGGACTAGCGGGAGTGAAAGAAATGAGCAGTTCTTC,CASSVRGTSGSERNEQFF,TRBJ2-1,once,TRBV9,TRBD2
TGTGCCAGTAGTATATACAGGGAGAATGAGCAGTTCTTC,CASSIYRENEQFF,TRBJ2-1,-,TRBV19,-
TGTGCCAGCGCCCTAGCGGGGGCCAGGGGGGAGCTGTTTTTT,CASALAGARGELFF,TRBJ2-2,-,TRBV7-2,TRBD2
TGTGCCAGTACCGAGACAGGGGCTAGGTCACCCCTCCACTTT,CASTETGARSPLHF,TRBJ1-6,-,TRBV19,TRBD1
TGTGCCAGCAGCCAAGTAAGGACAACTACTAACTATGGCTACACCTTC,CASSQVRTTTNYGYTF,TRBJ1-2,-,TRBV3-1/TRBV3-2,-
TGTGCCAGCATCGCATTTGCAGGGTCGCTAACTGAAGCTTTCTTT,CASIAFAGSLTEAFF,TRBJ1-1,-,TRBV6-5,-
TGTGCCAGCAGCCTTGGACTGAACTATGGCTACACCTTC,CASSLGLNYGYTF,TRBJ1-2,-,TRBV3-1/TRBV3-2,-
TGTGCCAGCAGTTCTACTAGCGGGATTTCCTACGAGCAGTACTTC,CASSSTSGISYEQYF,TRBJ2-7,-,TRBV11-2,TRBD2
TGTGCCAGCCGAACTTTATTGAACACCGGGGAGCTGTTTTTT,CASRTLLNTGELFF,TRBJ2-2,-,TRBV13,-
TGTGCCAGCAGCAGGGGGAACGGTGCCTATAGCAATCAGCCCCAGCATTTT,CASSRGNGAYSNQPQHF,TRBJ1-5,once,TRBV21-1,-
TGTGCCTGGAGTGTACCCGGTGAAGCTTTCTTT,CAWSVPGEAFF,TRBJ1-1,-,TRBV30,-
TGTGCCAGTAGTGAAGATAGCGGGGTGAACACCGGGGAGCTGTTTTTT,CASSEDSGVNTGELFF,TRBJ2-2,once,TRBV19,TRBD2
TGCGCCAGCAGCACCTACCTCGGGGCCACGGGAGAGCAGTACTTC,CASSTYLGATGEQYF,TRBJ2-7,-,TRBV4-1,-
TGTGCCATCTCCGACCCCTATGGCTACACCTTC,CAISDPYGYTF,TRBJ1-2,-,TRBV10-3,-
TGCGCCAGCAGCTTGGTCTCGGCAGGCCGCGGTGAAAAACTGTTTTTT,CASSLVSAGRGEKLFF,TRBJ1-4,-,TRBV5-1,-
TGTGCCAGCAGTTTATGGGACAGCTCCTACAATGAGCAGTTCTTC,CASSLWDSSYNEQFF,TRBJ2-1,once,TRBV28,-
TGTGCCAGCATTGGCACAGATACGCAGTATTTT,CASIGTDTQYF,TRBJ2-3,-,TRBV6-5,-
TGTGCTAGTGGTCCCTGGGACTTAGCCAAAAACATTCAGTACTTC,CASGPWDLAKNIQYF,TRBJ2-4,-,TRBV12-5,-
TGTGCCATCAGTGGGACAGGGGTAGAAGGGGATGAGCAGTTCTTC,CAISGTGVEGDEQFF,TRBJ2-1,-,TRBV10-3,TRBD1
TGTGCCAGCAGCCAACTAGCGGGCGGTTACGAGCAGTACTTC,CASSQLAGGYEQYF,TRBJ2-7,once,TRBV6-5,TRBD2
TGTGCCATCAGTGAGGAAAGGGGGAGCTCCTACGAGCAGTACTTC,CAISEERGSSYEQYF,TRBJ2-7,-,TRBV10-3,-